Shown below are 10 T cell receptor beta chains from a single sample sequenced in a study of kidney transplant recipient with SARS-CoV-2 infection. TCRdb recomputed calls from the reads with MiXCR, one row per CDR3 protein. The sample records some 220,000 distinct CDR3 sequences, 25% to 30% being singletons. The sample in question was a blood sample, obtained at baseline and around day 110 from a kidney transplant recipient. The receptors originated from a young adult male patient who had COVID-19 and was a kidney transplant recipient. Certain T cells may be donor cells from the graft.

On this clonotype itself: This could be a read error, since a much larger clone is one nucleotide away. The V gene is TRBV2, the J gene TRBJ2-1, with 9 bases matching TRBD2. There are 17 residues in the CDR3. Germline V gene lookup returns CDR1 SNHLY and CDR2 FYNNEI. Trimming removed 8 bases from V and 2 bases from J; junction bases left unmatched: 13. The CDR3 region has the DNA TGTGCCAGCTCTGTCGGAGGAGCGGGAGGTCCCTACAATGAGCAGTTCTTC. This translates into CASSVGGAGGPYNEQFF.

This clonotype was counted ten times or more. The chain recombines TRBV9 with TRBJ2-1, with a possible D match to TRBD2 (6 bases). The V end lost 4 bases, the J end lost 4 bases, and 15 bases lay between the germline ends. CDR1 is SGDLS and CDR2 is YYNGEE in the germline V gene. The CDR3 loop spans 15 amino acids. CDR3: CASSRLAGYYNEQFF. The CDR3 coding sequence is TGTGCCAGCAGCCGGTTGGCGGGGTATTACAATGAGCAGTTCTTC.

The gene calls are TRBV18 and TRBJ2-5; 8 bases fit TRBD2. The CDR3 runs to 16 residues. With 3 bases clipped from V and 3 bases from J, the junction kept 9 bases outside the gene matches. The germline gives CDR1 KGHSH, CDR2 LQKENI. DNA for the CDR3: TGTGCCAGCTCACCCTCCGGGACTAGAAGGAAAGAGACCCAGTACTTC. Encoded protein: CASSPSGTRRKETQYF.

About this clonotype itself: A read error may be the cause here, since a much bigger clone is one base away. V and J are TRBV6-6 and TRBJ2-1, with D tentatively TRBD2 (6 bases). The CDR3 spans 17 residues. Germline CDR1 and CDR2: MNHNY and SVGAGI (reference sequence). The CDR3 loop is CASSYSGGDFFGDERFF. CDR3 coding DNA: TGTGCCAGCAGTTACTCGGGTGGGGACTTTTTTGGGGATGAGCGGTTCTTC.

This chain uses TRBV3-1 with TRBJ1-1; D is undetermined. CDR3 length: 17 residues. V was clipped by 5 bases and J by 4 bases, with 23 bases between them. Germline V gene data show CDR1 as LGHDT and CDR2 as YNNKEL (reference sequence). CDR3 sequence (DNA): TGTGCCAGCAGCGAATCCTCACCCATTTCAATTCGCACTGAAGCTTTCTTT. This encodes CASSESSPISIRTEAFF.

The sample holds a few counts of this clonotype. V and J are TRBV20-1 and TRBJ2-1, with 8 bases matching TRBD2. Per the germline V gene, CDR1 is DFQATT and CDR2 is SNEGSKA (reference sequence). V shed 0 bases, J shed 4 bases, and the junction held 11 bases outside the gene matches. The CDR3 totals 17 residues. The CDR3 DNA reads as TGCAGTGCTAGAGATTTCAGGTTAGCGGGACCGTACAATGAGCAGTTCTTC. Its protein product is CSARDFRLAGPYNEQFF.

The CDR3 DNA reads as TGTGCCAGCAGCTGGGGAGTCTCGGGGGGTATTAACTATGGCTACACCTTC. It yields the protein CASSWGVSGGINYGYTF. This sequence joins TRBV5-6 and TRBJ1-2, with D tentatively TRBD1 (5 bases). V lost 3 bases and J 1 base, leaving 19 bases between the germline ends. CDR3 length: 17 residues. Per germline, CDR1 SGHDT and CDR2 YYEEEE.

Worth noting for this clonotype: This may be a read error, as it is one base from a much larger clone. This rearrangement joins TRBV3-1 to TRBJ1-3; tentatively, D is TRBD1 (5 bases). CDR1 is LGHDT and CDR2 is YNNKEL in the germline V gene (reference sequence). This CDR3 spans 15 amino acids. For the CDR3, the DNA is TGTGCCAACAGCCAAGGGGCCAACTCTGGAAACACCATATATTTT. Its translation is CANSQGANSGNTIYF.

This clonotype was seen many times. The chain couples TRBV6-5 to TRBJ1-6; D unresolved. The CDR3 is 14 residues long. Germline lookup yields CDR1 MNHEY and CDR2 SVGAGI. V gave up 4 bases and J gave up 7 bases, with 11 bases separating them. The CDR3 reads CASSSEGNNSPLHF. In nucleotides, the CDR3 is TGTGCCAGCAGTTCGGAGGGAAACAATTCACCCCTCCACTTT.

The chain has TRBV9 and TRBJ2-1; D not resolved. CDR3 length: 13 residues. V lost 0 bases to trimming and J lost 8 bases, with 9 bases between them. In germline, CDR1 is SGDLS, CDR2 YYNGEE. CDR3 residues: CASSVVSTDEQFF. As DNA, the CDR3 is TGTGCCAGCAGCGTAGTCAGTACCGATGAGCAGTTCTTC.